The text below deals with one TCR beta chain. What it recognizes is unknown. Assay used: immunoSEQ multiplex PCR; TCRdb lists only in-frame clones, some missing. The sample lists around 67,000 clones, roughly 90% occurring once. These data come from a study of T cells in localized non-small cell lung cancer. Points from the study as a whole: Overall survival was longer when the density of T cells in the blood was higher. In adjacent lung appeared a median approximately 57 of the top 100 tumor clones.

Sequences were derived from peripheral blood, sampled before any cancer treatment. The clonotype comes from a woman aged 35-75 years with stage I lung adenocarcinoma.

In DNA, the CDR3 is TGTGCCAGCAGAAGAGATGAAGCTTTCTTT. It is translated as CASRRDEAFF. The chain combines TRBV28 with TRBJ1-1; D is unclear. Per germline, CDR1 MDHEN and CDR2 SYDVKM. The CDR3 runs 10 residues. Trimming left V 6 bases short and J 7 bases short, with 6 bases between.